Detailed here is one T cell receptor beta chain. The antigen is not known. Unique molecular identifiers tagged individual cDNA molecules. TCRdb reprocessed the 5' RACE reads with MiXCR, giving one entry per CDR3 protein. The sample yields 55,000 to 70,000 distinct CDR3 sequences, around 11% seen once. This record belongs to a study of early T cells in non-severe SARS-CoV-2 infection. Background on the study: It was bulk RNA from unsorted whole blood that was sequenced, and the chains were unpaired. Study findings and constraints: Database matching using VDJdb favored anti-spike CD8 responses, with private and CD4 specificities left missing.

Germline values: CDR1 SNHLY, CDR2 FYNNEI. CDR3 length equals 15 residues. V lost 5 bases and J lost 8; bases outside the gene matches: 8. The rearrangement joins TRBV2 to TRBJ2-1; 11 nucleotides line up with TRBD1. The TCR was taken from an adult who was a healthcare worker with PCR-confirmed SARS-CoV-2 infection or an uninfected control (not recorded which). The donor label of this sample is uncertain. The input for sequencing was whole blood, taken at baseline. The CDR3 DNA reads as TGTGCCAGCAGTACGGACAGGGGGCCACGGCATGAGCAGTTCTTC. Its translation is CASSTDRGPRHEQFF.